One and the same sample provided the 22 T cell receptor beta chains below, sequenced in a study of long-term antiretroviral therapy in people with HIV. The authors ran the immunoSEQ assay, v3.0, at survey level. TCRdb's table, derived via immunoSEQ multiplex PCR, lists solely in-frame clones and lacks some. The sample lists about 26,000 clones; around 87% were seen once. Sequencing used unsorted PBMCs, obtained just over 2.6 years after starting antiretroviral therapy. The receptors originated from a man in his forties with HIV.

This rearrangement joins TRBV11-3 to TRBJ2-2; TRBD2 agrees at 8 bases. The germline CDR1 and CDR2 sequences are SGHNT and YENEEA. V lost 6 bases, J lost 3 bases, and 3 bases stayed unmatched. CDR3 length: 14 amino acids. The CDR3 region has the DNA TGTGCCAGCAGTGGCGGGGGGTACACCGGGGAGCTGTTTTTT. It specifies CASSGGGYTGELFF.

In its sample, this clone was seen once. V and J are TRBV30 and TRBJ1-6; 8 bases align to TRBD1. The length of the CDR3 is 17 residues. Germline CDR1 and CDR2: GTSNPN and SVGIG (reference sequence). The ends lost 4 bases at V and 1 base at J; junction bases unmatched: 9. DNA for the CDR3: TGTGCCTGGAAGGGTACAGGGGGTTGGTCCTATAATTCACCCCTCCACTTT. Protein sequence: CAWKGTGGWSYNSPLHF.

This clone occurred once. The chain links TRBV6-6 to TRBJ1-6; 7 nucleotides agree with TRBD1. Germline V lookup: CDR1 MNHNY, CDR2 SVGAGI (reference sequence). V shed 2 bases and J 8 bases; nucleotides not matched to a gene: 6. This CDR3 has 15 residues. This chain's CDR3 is CASSYKGQDYSPLHF. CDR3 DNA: TGTGCCAGCAGTTACAAAGGACAGGACTATTCACCCCTCCACTTT.

DNA for the CDR3: TGCGCCAGCATGGCGACAGGGAGCGACTATGGCTACACCTTC. Translated, it gives CASMATGSDYGYTF. The chain is built from TRBV5-1 and TRBJ1-2, with 7 bases that match TRBD1. V shed 6 bases, J shed 3 bases, and the junction held 8 bases outside the gene matches. Per germline, CDR1 SGHRS and CDR2 YFSETQ. The CDR3 sequence is 14 residues long.

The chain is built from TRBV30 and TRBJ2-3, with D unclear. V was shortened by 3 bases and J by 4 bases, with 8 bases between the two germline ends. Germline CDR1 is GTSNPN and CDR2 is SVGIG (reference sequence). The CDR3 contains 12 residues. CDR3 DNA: TGTGCCTGGAGGAAGAGGCCAGATACGCAGTATTTT. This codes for CAWRKRPDTQYF.

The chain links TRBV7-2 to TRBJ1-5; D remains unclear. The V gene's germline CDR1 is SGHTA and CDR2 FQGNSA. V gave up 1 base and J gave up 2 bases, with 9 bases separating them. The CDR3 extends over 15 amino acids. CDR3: CASSLDAGGNQPQHF. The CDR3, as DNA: TGTGCCAGCAGCTTAGACGCCGGAGGCAATCAGCCCCAGCATTTT.

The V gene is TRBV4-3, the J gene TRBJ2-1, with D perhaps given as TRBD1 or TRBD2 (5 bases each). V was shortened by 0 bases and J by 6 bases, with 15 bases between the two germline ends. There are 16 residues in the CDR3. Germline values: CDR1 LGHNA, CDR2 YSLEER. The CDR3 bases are TGCGCCAGCAGCCAAGAGGGGCTAGCCTCCACCAATGAGCAGTTCTTC. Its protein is CASSQEGLASTNEQFF.

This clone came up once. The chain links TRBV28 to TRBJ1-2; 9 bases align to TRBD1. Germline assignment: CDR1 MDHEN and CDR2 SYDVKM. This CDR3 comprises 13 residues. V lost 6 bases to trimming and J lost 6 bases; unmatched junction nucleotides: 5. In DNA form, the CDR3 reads TGTGCCAGCAGCTGGGGACAGGGACATGGCTACACCTTC. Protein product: CASSWGQGHGYTF.

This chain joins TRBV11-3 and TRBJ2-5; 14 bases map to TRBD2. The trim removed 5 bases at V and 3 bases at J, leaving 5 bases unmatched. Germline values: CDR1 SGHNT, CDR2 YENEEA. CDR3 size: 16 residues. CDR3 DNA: TGTGCCAGCAGCGTCCGACTAGCGGGAGGGGAAGAGACCCAGTACTTC. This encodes CASSVRLAGGEETQYF.

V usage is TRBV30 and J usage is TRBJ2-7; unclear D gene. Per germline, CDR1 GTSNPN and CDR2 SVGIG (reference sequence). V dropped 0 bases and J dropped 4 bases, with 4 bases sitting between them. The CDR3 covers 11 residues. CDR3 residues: CAWSVKYEQYF. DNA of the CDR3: TGTGCCTGGAGTGTTAAGTACGAGCAGTACTTC. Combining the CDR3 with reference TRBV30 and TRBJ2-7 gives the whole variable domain SQTIHQWPATLVQPVGSPLSLECTVEGTSNPNLYWYRQAAGRGLQLLFYSVGIGQISSEVPQNLSASRPQDRQFILSSKKLLLSDSGFYLCAWSVKYEQYFGPGTRLTVT.

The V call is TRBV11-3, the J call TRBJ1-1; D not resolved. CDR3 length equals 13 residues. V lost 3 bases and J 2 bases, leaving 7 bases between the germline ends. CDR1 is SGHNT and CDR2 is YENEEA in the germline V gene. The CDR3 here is CASSFYSNTEAFF. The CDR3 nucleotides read TGTGCCAGCAGCTTCTACAGTAACACTGAAGCTTTCTTT.

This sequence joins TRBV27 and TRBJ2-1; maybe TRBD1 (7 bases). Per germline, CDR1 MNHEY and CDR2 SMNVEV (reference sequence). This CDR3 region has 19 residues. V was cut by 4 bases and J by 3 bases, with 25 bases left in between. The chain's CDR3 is CASSSLAGGGLAFYNEQFF. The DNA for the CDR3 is TGTGCCAGCAGTTCCTTGGCAGGGGGTGGCCTAGCGTTCTACAATGAGCAGTTCTTC.

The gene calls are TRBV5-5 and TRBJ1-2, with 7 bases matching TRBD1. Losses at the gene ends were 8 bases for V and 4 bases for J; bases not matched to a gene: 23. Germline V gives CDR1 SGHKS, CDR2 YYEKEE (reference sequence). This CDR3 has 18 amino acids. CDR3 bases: TGTGCCAGGGAGTCCCGGCGGCGACAGGGAAGTTCACTCTATGGCTACACCTTC. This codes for CARESRRRQGSSLYGYTF.

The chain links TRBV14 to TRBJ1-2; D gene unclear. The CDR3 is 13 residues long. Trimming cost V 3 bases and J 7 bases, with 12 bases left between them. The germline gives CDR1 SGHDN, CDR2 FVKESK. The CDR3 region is CASSHISESGYTF. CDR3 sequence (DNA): TGTGCCAGCAGCCATATATCCGAATCTGGCTACACCTTC.

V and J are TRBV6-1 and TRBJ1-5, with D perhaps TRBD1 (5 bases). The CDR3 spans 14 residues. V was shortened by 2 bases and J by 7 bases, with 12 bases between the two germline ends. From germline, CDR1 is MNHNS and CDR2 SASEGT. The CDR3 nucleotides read TGTGCCAGCAGTGAAACAACGCAGGGCCAGCCCCAGCATTTT. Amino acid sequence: CASSETTQGQPQHF.

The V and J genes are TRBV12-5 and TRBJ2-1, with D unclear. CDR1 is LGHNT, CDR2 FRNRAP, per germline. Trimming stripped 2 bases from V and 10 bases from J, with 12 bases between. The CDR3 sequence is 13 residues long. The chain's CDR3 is CASGLKVAGEQFF. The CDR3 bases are TGTGCTAGTGGTTTGAAGGTAGCAGGAGAGCAGTTCTTC.

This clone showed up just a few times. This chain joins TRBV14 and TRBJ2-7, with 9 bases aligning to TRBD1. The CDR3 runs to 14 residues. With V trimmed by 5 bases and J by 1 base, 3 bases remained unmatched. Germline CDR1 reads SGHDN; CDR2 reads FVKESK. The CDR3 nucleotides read TGTGCCAGCAGCTTGGGACAGGGTTCCTACGAGCAGTACTTC. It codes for CASSLGQGSYEQYF.

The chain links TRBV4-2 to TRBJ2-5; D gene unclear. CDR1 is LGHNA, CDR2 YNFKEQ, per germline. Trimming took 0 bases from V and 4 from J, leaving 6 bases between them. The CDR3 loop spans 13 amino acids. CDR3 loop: CASSQEVGETQYF. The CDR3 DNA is TGTGCCAGCAGCCAAGAGGTGGGAGAGACCCAGTACTTC.

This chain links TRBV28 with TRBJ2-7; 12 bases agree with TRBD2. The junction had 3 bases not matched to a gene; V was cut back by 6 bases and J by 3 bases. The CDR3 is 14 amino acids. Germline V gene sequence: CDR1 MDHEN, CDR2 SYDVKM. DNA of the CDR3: TGTGCCAGCAGAAGACTAGCGGGAGACTACGAGCAGTACTTC. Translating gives CASRRLAGDYEQYF.

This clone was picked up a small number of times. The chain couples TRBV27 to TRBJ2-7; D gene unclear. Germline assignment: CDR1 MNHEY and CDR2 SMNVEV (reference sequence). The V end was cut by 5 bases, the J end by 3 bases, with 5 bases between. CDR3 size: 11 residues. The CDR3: CASSDHYEQYF. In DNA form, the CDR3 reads TGTGCCAGCAGTGACCACTACGAGCAGTACTTC.

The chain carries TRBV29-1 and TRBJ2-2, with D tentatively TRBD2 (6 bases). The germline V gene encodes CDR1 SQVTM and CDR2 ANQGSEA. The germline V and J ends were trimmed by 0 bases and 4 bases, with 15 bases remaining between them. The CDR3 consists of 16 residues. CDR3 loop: CSVEDHGGAGTGELFF. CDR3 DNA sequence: TGCAGCGTTGAAGATCACGGAGGGGCTGGCACCGGGGAGCTGTTTTTT.

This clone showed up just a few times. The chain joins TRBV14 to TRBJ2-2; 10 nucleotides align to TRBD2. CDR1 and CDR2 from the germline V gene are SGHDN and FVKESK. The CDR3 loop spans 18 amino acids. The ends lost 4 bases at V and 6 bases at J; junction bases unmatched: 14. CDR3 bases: TGTGCCAGCAGCCGACCCCAGGGGACTAGCGATAAGCCCGGGGAGCTGTTTTTT. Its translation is CASSRPQGTSDKPGELFF.